The next 23 T cell receptor beta chains were all read from a single sample in a study of shared clonotypes between healthy human individuals. Repertoires were generated with immunoSEQ multiplex PCR, while TCRdb's copy carries only in-frame clones and drops some. The sample shows millions of clones, 85% to 95% of them seen only once. The material sequenced was naive CD4+ T cells sorted from blood. Subset denoted: CD45RA+ positively selected. The receptor source for this set is a man between 18 and 35 years old in good health.

This sequence joins TRBV7-8 and TRBJ2-4; maybe TRBD2 (6 bases). This CDR3 region has 17 residues. V lost 1 base, J lost 3 bases, and 16 bases lay in between. The germline V gene encodes CDR1 SGHVS and CDR2 FQNEAQ. CDR3 sequence reads: CASSLEWPGDVKNIQYF. CDR3 nucleotides: TGTGCCAGCAGCTTAGAGTGGCCGGGGGATGTCAAAAACATTCAGTACTTC.

CDR3 sequence (DNA): TGTGCCAGCAGCGTACCCTACGGAACCTACGAGCAGTACTTC. Its protein product is CASSVPYGTYEQYF. The chain combines TRBV28 with TRBJ2-7; D gene uncertain. The CDR3 spans 14 residues. The V and J ends lost 6 bases and 2 bases respectively, with 14 bases between them. Germline V gene sequence: CDR1 MDHEN, CDR2 SYDVKM.

The chain carries TRBV10-3 and TRBJ2-2; TRBD1 aligns across 8 bases. V lost 3 bases to trimming and J lost 6 bases; unmatched junction nucleotides: 6. Germline CDR1 reads ENHRY; CDR2 reads SYGVKD. The CDR3 is made up of 15 amino acids. CDR3 nucleotides: TGTGCCATCAGTGACAAGGACAGGGCCCCCGGGGAGCTGTTTTTT. This encodes CAISDKDRAPGELFF.

This chain joins TRBV28 and TRBJ2-2; 10 nucleotides match TRBD1. The CDR3 contains 15 residues. Germline loops: CDR1 MDHEN, CDR2 SYDVKM. With V trimmed by 5 bases and J by 8 bases, 8 bases remained unmatched. The DNA of the CDR3 is TGTGCCAGCAGTCAGACAGGGGGCATGTTAGGGGAGCTGTTTTTT. Its translation: CASSQTGGMLGELFF.

The J gene is TRBJ2-3, the V gene TRBV7-9; D is uncertain. This CDR3 has 15 residues. Germline V lookup: CDR1 SEHNR, CDR2 FQNEAQ (reference sequence). With 2 bases removed from V and 0 bases from J, the gap between germline ends came to 9 bases. This chain's CDR3 is CASSLSATSTDTQYF. In DNA, the CDR3 is TGTGCCAGCAGCTTATCTGCTACTAGCACAGATACGCAGTATTTT.

CDR3 sequence: CASTRASTDTQYF. The CDR3, as DNA: TGTGCCAGCACCCGGGCCAGCACAGATACGCAGTATTTT. The chain carries TRBV6-5 and TRBJ2-3; unclear D gene. Germline V lookup: CDR1 MNHEY, CDR2 SVGAGI. Trimming pared 7 bases from V and 0 bases from J, leaving 8 bases between. The CDR3 runs to 13 residues.

This chain joins TRBV2 and TRBJ1-3, with D perhaps TRBD1 (5 bases). Trimming cost V 6 bases and J 0 bases, with 12 bases left between them. The germline V gene encodes CDR1 SNHLY and CDR2 FYNNEI. The length of the CDR3 is 15 residues. The CDR3 region is CASSAGRNSGNTIYF. The CDR3 coding sequence is TGTGCCAGCAGCGCGGGACGGAACTCTGGAAACACCATATATTTT.

This clone was seen just once. The chain has TRBV21-1 and TRBJ2-7; TRBD1, the D gene given by the table, was not confirmed from the DNA. TRBV21-1 is termed a pseudogene. The CDR3 extends over 16 amino acids. The CDR3 sequence is CASSTPRQWSSYEQYF. The CDR3 DNA reads TGTGCCAGCAGCACCCCGAGACAGTGGAGCTCCTACGAGCAGTACTTC.

The rearrangement uses TRBV6-5 and TRBJ1-3; D is undetermined. Trimming removed 8 bases at V and 3 bases at J, with 14 bases between. The CDR3 totals 14 residues. Germline V gives CDR1 MNHEY, CDR2 SVGAGI. The CDR3 sequence is CASLSPAGGNTIYF. The DNA of the CDR3 is TGTGCCAGCTTATCACCGGCCGGTGGAAACACCATATATTTT.

The rearrangement joins TRBV10-3 to TRBJ2-1; D gene uncertain. With 2 bases removed from V and 2 bases from J, the gap between germline ends came to 13 bases. Per the germline V gene, CDR1 is ENHRY and CDR2 is SYGVKD. CDR3 length: 16 residues. The CDR3 reads CAISEPRVGAYNEQFF. The CDR3 nucleotides are TGTGCCATCAGTGAGCCTCGGGTAGGAGCCTACAATGAGCAGTTCTTC.

This clone was recorded once. The chain has TRBV6-5 and TRBJ1-2, with D tentatively TRBD1 (5 bases). V lost 7 bases, J lost 3 bases, and 12 bases lay in between. Per the germline V gene, CDR1 is MNHEY and CDR2 is SVGAGI. The CDR3 is 13 amino acids. CDR3 in amino acids: CASKRSRDYGYTF. DNA of the CDR3: TGTGCCAGCAAGAGATCCAGGGACTATGGCTACACCTTC.

This chain uses TRBV11-2 with TRBJ1-3, with D perhaps matching TRBD1 (5 bases). The V gene's germline CDR1 is SGHAT and CDR2 FQNNGV. The CDR3 totals 19 residues. Trimming left V 5 bases short and J 0 bases short, with 23 bases between. The CDR3 loop is CASSPDRFSLGISGNTIYF. In DNA form, the CDR3 reads TGTGCCAGCAGCCCCGACAGATTTAGCTTGGGAATCTCTGGAAACACCATATATTTT.

The V gene is TRBV2, the J gene TRBJ2-1, with D unresolved. This CDR3 is 10 amino acids long. Between the trimmed V and J ends, which lost 4 bases and 13 bases, there was a span of 8 bases. Germline CDR1 is SNHLY and CDR2 is FYNNEI. The CDR3 here is CASSAVIQFF. DNA of the CDR3: TGTGCCAGCAGTGCCGTGATACAGTTCTTC.

J is TRBJ2-7 and V is TRBV6-6, with D tentatively TRBD2 (5 bases). This CDR3 has 14 residues. V dropped 7 bases and J dropped 0 bases, with 13 bases sitting between them. Germline V CDR1 and CDR2: MNHNY, SVGAGI (reference sequence). CDR3 sequence (DNA): TGTGCCAGCACCCCGACCGGGGACTCCTACGAGCAGTACTTC. This codes for CASTPTGDSYEQYF.

The genes are TRBV11-3 and TRBJ2-1; no reliable D call. Germline V gene lookup returns CDR1 SGHNT and CDR2 YENEEA. Trimming removed 3 bases from V and 5 bases from J, with 14 bases in between. The CDR3 has 15 amino acids. The DNA of the CDR3 is TGTGCCAGCAGCTTGGGCACAAGTATAGACAATGAGCAGTTCTTC. Translated: CASSLGTSIDNEQFF.

The chain carries TRBV7-6 and TRBJ1-3; D remains unclear. The CDR3 consists of 15 residues. Germline V lookup: CDR1 SGHVS, CDR2 FNYEAQ. The V and J ends lost 1 base and 1 base respectively, with 8 bases between them. The CDR3 DNA sequence: TGTGCCAGCAGCTTAGGGACGATTTCTGGAAACACCATATATTTT. Translating it yields CASSLGTISGNTIYF. Using reference TRBV7-6 and TRBJ1-3 for the parts outside the CDR3, the full variable domain is GAGVSQSPRYKVTKRGQDVALRCDPISGHVSLYWYRQALGQGPEFLTYFNYEAQQDKSGLPNDRFSAERPEGSISTLTIQRTEQRDSAMYRCASSLGTISGNTIYFGEGSWLTVV.

The rearrangement links TRBV6-5 to TRBJ2-4, with no clear D. The CDR3 sequence is 14 residues long. V was shortened by 5 bases and J by 0 bases, with 8 bases between the two germline ends. CDR1 and CDR2 (germline): MNHEY, SVGAGI. The CDR3 DNA reads as TGTGCCAGCAGTCAGACCCCAGCCAAAAACATTCAGTACTTC. Protein sequence: CASSQTPAKNIQYF.

The chain carries TRBV19 and TRBJ2-5; perhaps TRBD1 as D (5 bases). Germline loops: CDR1 LNHDA, CDR2 SQIVND (reference sequence). The CDR3 covers 15 residues. Deletions cut 3 bases from V and 1 base from J, with 12 bases between. As DNA, the CDR3 is TGTGCCAGTAGTATGCAACAGGTATTCCAAGAGACCCAGTACTTC. Translation: CASSMQQVFQETQYF.

In DNA form, the CDR3 reads TGTGCCAGTAGTATAGCGGGACTCTCGAGCTCCTACGAGCAGTACTTC. Encoded protein: CASSIAGLSSSYEQYF. The chain uses TRBV19 and TRBJ2-7, with D possibly matching TRBD2 (6 bases). CDR1 and CDR2 (germline): LNHDA, SQIVND (reference sequence). The V and J ends lost 1 base and 0 bases respectively, with 13 bases between them. The CDR3 runs 16 residues.

About this clone itself: The same CDR3 is also encoded by other DNA sequences in this sample. The chain employs TRBV18 and TRBJ2-7; possibly TRBD1 for D (7 bases). The CDR3 contains 13 residues. Germline CDR1 KGHSH, CDR2 LQKENI. Trimming stripped 5 bases from V and 2 bases from J, with 10 bases between. The CDR3 region is CASSAGGTYEQYF. In nucleotides, the CDR3 is TGTGCCAGCTCAGCAGGGGGGACCTACGAGCAGTACTTC.

The chain is built from TRBV18 and TRBJ1-4; D is possibly TRBD1 (6 bases). Trimming shortened V by 0 bases and J by 8 bases, and 13 bases separated the two germline ends. Looked up from germline, CDR1 is KGHSH and CDR2 is LQKENI. CDR3 length equals 15 residues. CDR3 nucleotides: TGTGCCAGCTCACCACCGGGACATCCGAGGGAAAAACTGTTTTTT. Translated, it gives CASSPPGHPREKLFF.

V usage is TRBV10-3 and J usage is TRBJ1-4, with a weak D call TRBD1 (5 bases). Germline loops: CDR1 ENHRY, CDR2 SYGVKD. V was clipped by 11 bases and J by 3 bases, with 13 bases between them. The CDR3 extends over 13 amino acids. The CDR3 is CALREGPNEKLFF. The CDR3 region has the DNA TGTGCCCTTCGGGAGGGACCTAATGAAAAACTGTTTTTT.

The chain recombines TRBV7-9 with TRBJ2-3; TRBD1 matches at 7 bases. V trimming: 4 bases; J trimming: 0 bases; junction bases outside the gene matches: 4. Germline V CDR1 and CDR2: SEHNR, FQNEAQ (reference sequence). The CDR3 is 15 residues long. CDR3 coding DNA: TGTGCCAGCAGCTCGTGGACAGGTAGCACAGATACGCAGTATTTT. It specifies CASSSWTGSTDTQYF.